Given below is one T cell receptor (beta chain) in context. Its specific antigen is unknown. One base away there is no much larger clone; base qualities are not given. The CDR3 spans 13 residues, from the cysteine through the phenylalanine. Just the 39-base CDR3 DNA is kept, in frame starting at base 1. CDR1 and CDR2 were assigned from the germline V gene as MGHDK and SYGVNS. V is trimmed back by 4 bases and J by 5 bases, and the junction contains 4 bases that no gene match accounts for. The data originate from a study of patients and donors after allogeneic stem cell transplantation (dated by TCRdb to 2018 to 2021). Libraries were made using RT-PCR. Sequencing instrument: NextSeq 550. TCRdb redid the processing of the public reads, applying fastp at Q25 and MiXCR, and retained in-frame beta chains. Every entry covers one CDR3 protein and lists the most common genes and DNA from its rows. The sample records about 150,000 distinct CDR3 sequences, approximately 37% of which are singletons. The biggest ten clones account for about 50% of the sample.

The receptor was isolated from a human donor who was either an allogeneic HSCT recipient or a stem cell or donor lymphocyte infusion donor (not recorded which). It is not recorded whose cells these are; they may come from a transplant donor. The chain was built from TRBV25-1 and TRBJ2-5; 7 middle bases align to TRBD1. The material sequenced was blood, either unsorted or a sorted T cell fraction (not recorded which). The sequenced DNA: TGTGCCAGCAGTGCCCAGACAGGGGAGACCCAGTACTTC. It translates as CASSAQTGETQYF. The full variable domain, with segments outside the CDR3 supplied by the reference TRBV25-1 and TRBJ2-5 proteins, appears as EADIYQTPRYLVIGTGKKITLECSQTMGHDKMYWYQQDPGMELHLIHYSYGVNSTEKGDLSSESTVSRIRTEHFPLTLESARPSHTSQYLCASSAQTGETQYFGPGTRLLVL.